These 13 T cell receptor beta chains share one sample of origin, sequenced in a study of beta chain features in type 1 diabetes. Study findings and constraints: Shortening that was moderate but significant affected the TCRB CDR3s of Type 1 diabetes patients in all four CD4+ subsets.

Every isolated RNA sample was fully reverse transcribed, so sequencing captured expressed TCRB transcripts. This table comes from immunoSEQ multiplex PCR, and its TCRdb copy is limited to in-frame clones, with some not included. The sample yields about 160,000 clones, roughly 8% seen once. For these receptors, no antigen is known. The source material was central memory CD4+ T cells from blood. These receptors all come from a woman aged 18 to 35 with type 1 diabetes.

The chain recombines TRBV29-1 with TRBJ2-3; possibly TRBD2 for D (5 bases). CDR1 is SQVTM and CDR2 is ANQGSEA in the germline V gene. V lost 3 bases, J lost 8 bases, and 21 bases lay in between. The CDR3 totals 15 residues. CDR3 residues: CSVEASSSPFGTQYF. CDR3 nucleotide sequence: TGCAGCGTTGAGGCGTCTAGCTCACCTTTTGGTACGCAGTATTTT.

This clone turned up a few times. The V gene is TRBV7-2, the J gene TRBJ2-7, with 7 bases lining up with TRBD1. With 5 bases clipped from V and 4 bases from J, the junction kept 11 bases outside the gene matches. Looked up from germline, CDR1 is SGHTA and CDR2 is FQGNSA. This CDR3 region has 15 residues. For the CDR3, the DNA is TGTGCCAGCAGCATGGTCGGGACAGTCCTGTACGAGCAGTACTTC. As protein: CASSMVGTVLYEQYF. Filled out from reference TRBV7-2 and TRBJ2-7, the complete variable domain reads GAGVSQSPSNKVTEKGKDVELRCDPISGHTALYWYRQSLGQGLEFLIYFQGNSAPDKSGLPSDRFSAERTGGSVSTLTIQRTQQEDSAVYLCASSMVGTVLYEQYFGPGTRLTVT.

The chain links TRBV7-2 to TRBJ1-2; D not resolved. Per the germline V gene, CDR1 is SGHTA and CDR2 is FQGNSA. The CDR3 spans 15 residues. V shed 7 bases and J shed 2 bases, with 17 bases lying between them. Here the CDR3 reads CASMSYSTRNYGYTF. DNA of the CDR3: TGTGCCAGCATGTCGTACAGCACCCGAAACTATGGCTACACCTTC.

CDR3 residues: CASKEGASNQPQHF. Here the CDR3 DNA reads TGTGCCAGCAAAGAGGGGGCTAGCAATCAGCCCCAGCATTTT. V and J are TRBV7-2 and TRBJ1-5; 7 nucleotides line up with TRBD1. Trimming at V came to 7 bases and at J to 0 bases, leaving 3 bases not matched to a gene. The CDR3 totals 14 residues. The germline CDR1 and CDR2 sequences are SGHTA and FQGNSA. Full variable domain (outside the CDR3, taken from reference TRBV7-2 and TRBJ1-5): GAGVSQSPSNKVTEKGKDVELRCDPISGHTALYWYRQSLGQGLEFLIYFQGNSAPDKSGLPSDRFSAERTGGSVSTLTIQRTQQEDSAVYLCASKEGASNQPQHFGDGTRLSIL.

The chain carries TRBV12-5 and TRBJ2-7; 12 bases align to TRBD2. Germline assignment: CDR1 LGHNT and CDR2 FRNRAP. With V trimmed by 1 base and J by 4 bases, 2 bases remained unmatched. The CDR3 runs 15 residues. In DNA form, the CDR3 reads TGTGCTAGTGGTTTGGGGACTAGCGGGACATACGAGCAGTACTTC. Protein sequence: CASGLGTSGTYEQYF.

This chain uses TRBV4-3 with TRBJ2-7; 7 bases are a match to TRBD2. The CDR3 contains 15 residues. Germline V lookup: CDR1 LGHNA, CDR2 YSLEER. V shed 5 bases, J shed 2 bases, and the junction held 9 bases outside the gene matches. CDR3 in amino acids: CASSAMSGETYEQYF. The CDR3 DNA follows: TGCGCCAGCAGCGCAATGAGCGGGGAGACCTACGAGCAGTACTTC.

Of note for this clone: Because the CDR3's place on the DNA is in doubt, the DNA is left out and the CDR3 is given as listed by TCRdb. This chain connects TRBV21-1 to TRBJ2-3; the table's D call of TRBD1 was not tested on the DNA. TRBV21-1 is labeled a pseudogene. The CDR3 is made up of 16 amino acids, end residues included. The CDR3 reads CASSKWGTGATDTQYF.

CDR3 in amino acids: CASSRQGTTLTGANVLTF. The DNA of the CDR3 is TGTGCCAGCAGCCGGCAGGGCACTACGCTTACTGGGGCCAACGTCCTGACTTTC. This chain joins TRBV7-2 and TRBJ2-6; weak D call: TRBD1 (5 bases). CDR1 is SGHTA and CDR2 is FQGNSA in the germline V gene. The germline V and J ends were trimmed by 5 bases and 2 bases, with 19 bases remaining between them. The CDR3 has 18 amino acids. Looking up the rest from reference TRBV7-2 and TRBJ2-6 gives the full variable domain: GAGVSQSPSNKVTEKGKDVELRCDPISGHTALYWYRQSLGQGLEFLIYFQGNSAPDKSGLPSDRFSAERTGGSVSTLTIQRTQQEDSAVYLCASSRQGTTLTGANVLTFGAGSRLTVL.

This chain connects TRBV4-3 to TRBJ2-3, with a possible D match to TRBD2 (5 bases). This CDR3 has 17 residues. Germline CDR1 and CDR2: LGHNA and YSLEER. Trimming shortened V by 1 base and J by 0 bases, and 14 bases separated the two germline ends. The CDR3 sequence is CASSQGRSYPSTDTQYF. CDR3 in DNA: TGCGCCAGCAGCCAAGGGAGGTCGTACCCTAGCACAGATACGCAGTATTTT.

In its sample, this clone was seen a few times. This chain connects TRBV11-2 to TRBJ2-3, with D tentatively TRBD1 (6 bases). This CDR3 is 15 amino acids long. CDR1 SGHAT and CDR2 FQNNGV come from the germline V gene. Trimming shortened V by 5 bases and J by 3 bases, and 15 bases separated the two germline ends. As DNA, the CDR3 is TGTGCCAGCAGCCAGTGGGGGACACAGACAGATACGCAGTATTTT. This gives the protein CASSQWGTQTDTQYF.

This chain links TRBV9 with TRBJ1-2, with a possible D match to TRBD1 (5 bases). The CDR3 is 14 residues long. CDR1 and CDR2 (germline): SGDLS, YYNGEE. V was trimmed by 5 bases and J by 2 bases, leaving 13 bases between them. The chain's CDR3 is CASRQGLMNYGYTF. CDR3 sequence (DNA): TGTGCCAGCAGGCAGGGACTGATGAACTATGGCTACACCTTC.

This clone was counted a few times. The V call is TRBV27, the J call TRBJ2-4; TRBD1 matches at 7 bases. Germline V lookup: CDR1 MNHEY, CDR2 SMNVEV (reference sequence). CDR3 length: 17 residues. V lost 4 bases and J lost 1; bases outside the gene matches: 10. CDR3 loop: CASSWVGGDPAKNIQYF. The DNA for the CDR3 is TGTGCCAGCAGTTGGGTAGGGGGCGATCCGGCCAAAAACATTCAGTACTTC.

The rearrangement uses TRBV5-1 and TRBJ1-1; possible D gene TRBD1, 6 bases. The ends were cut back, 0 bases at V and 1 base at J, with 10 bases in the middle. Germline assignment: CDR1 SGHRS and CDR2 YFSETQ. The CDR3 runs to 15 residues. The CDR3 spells CASSLATGRNTEAFF. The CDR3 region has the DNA TGCGCCAGCAGCTTGGCCACAGGGAGGAACACTGAAGCTTTCTTT.